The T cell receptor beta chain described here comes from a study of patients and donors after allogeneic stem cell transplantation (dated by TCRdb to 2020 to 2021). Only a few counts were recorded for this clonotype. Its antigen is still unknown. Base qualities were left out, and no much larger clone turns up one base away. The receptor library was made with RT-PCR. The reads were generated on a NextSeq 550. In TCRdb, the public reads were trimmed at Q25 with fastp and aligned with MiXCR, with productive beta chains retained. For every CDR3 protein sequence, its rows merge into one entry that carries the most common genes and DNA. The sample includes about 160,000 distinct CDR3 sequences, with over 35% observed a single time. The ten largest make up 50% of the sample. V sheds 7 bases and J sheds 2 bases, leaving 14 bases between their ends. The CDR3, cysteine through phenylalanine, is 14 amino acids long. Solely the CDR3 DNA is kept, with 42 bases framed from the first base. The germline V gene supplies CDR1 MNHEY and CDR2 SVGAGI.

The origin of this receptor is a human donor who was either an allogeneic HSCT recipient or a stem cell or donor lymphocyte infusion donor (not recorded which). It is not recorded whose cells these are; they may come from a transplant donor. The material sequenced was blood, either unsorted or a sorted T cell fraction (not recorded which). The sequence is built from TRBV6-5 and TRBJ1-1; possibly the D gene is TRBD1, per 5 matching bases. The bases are TGTGCCAGCACCCCGGGACGGCTTAACACTGAAGCTTTCTTT. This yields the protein CASTPGRLNTEAFF.